A single T cell receptor (beta chain) is shown here with its context. Its specific antigen is unknown. The input lacks base qualities; no much larger clone sits a single base away. The germline V gene supplies CDR1 SGHTA and CDR2 FQGNSA. Including cysteine and phenylalanine, the CDR3 has 17 amino acids. Only the CDR3 part of the read is kept: 51 bases, read in frame from the first base. V has 2 bases trimmed and J has 5 bases trimmed; junction bases matching no gene number 13. In Seattle, one collaborating source enrolled patients while the infection was active and tracked those patients longitudinally over the course of disease. Whole blood was collected in K2EDTA tubes by collaborating institutions according to the institutions' own protocols. Collaborator samples were shipped for TCRbeta analysis as frozen whole blood, isolated PBMCs, or DNA extracted from either sample type. These data are taken from a study of blood T cell repertoires in COVID-19 (dated by TCRdb to the early 2020s). For the wider study: Collaborator samples came from the United States, Italy and Spain and covered acute and convalescent phases of COVID-19. The prospective study material was composed of cDNA or gDNA derived from T cells, B-cell-depleted T cells, or PBMCs. Subjects who had been exposed to COVID-19, were actively infected with it, or had recovered from it provided the deeply sampled blood TCRbeta repertoires that made up the dataset. A freely available public database, intended as a resource for researchers studying the immune response to SARS-CoV-2, is where the repertoires were released. The samples were drawn from the first 160 participants of the ongoing ImmuneRACE study and from under 1,500 subjects provided by 6 global collaborators. The sample metadata nearly always contained a de-identified subject ID, COVID-19 status, age in years and sex. Where available, HLA class I and class II types were taken from metadata supplied by the sample provider and were not determined by assay-based typing. Points the paper makes about the study in general: The amount of clinical and demographic metadata varied by source and participant and was provided uncurated.

TCRbeta CDR3 regions were amplified from genomic DNA using the immunoSEQ Assay, a bias-controlled multiplex PCR. In the source study's methods: Within the assay, amplification of reference gene primers was used to estimate how many nucleated cells each sample contained. To quantify the absolute abundance of each unique TCRbeta CDR3 rearrangement, sequence reads were collapsed and filtered. For each sample, productive Simpson clonality was calculated as the square root of Simpson's diversity index over productive rearrangements. Drawn from immuneACCESS, this table holds only the in-frame rearrangements with V and J called that TCRdb kept. Clones are partly lost; checked studies trace under half to an unresolved V gene and leave the rest unexplained. V, J and clone size were drawn from that table, and D and trimming were deduced from the DNA. The sample table contains hundreds of thousands of clones; only one count was recorded for about 87% of them. The leading ten clones occupy 2% to 2.5% of the sample.

The sequenced material came from peripheral blood. The rearranged segments are TRBV7-2 and TRBJ2-5; 8 central bases correspond to TRBD2. This sequence originates from a woman aged 55-70 years with COVID-19, enrolled during active disease. The nucleotide sequence is given as TGTGCCAGCAGCTTACTCTCCCAGGGACTAGTTAGTGAGACCCAGTACTTC. This yields the protein CASSLLSQGLVSETQYF.